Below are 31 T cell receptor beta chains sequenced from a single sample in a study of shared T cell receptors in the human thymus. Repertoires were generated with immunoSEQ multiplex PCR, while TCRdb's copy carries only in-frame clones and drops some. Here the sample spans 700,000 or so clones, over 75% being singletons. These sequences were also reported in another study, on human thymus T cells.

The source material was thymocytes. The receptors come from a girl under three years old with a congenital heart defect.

The chain's CDR3 is CASSYETGPAEAFF. The CDR3 DNA sequence: TGCGCCAGCAGCTACGAGACAGGTCCTGCTGAAGCTTTCTTT. V usage is TRBV4-1 and J usage is TRBJ1-1; the D gene is possibly TRBD1 (6 bases). The CDR3 has 14 residues. Germline V CDR1 and CDR2: MGHRA, YSYEKL. Trimming pared 5 bases from V and 6 bases from J, leaving 16 bases between.

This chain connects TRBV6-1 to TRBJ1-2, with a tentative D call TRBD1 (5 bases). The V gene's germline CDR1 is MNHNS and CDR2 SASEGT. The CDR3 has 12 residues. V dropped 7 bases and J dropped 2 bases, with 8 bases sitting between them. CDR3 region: CASNDRNYGYTF. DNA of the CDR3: TGTGCCAGCAACGACAGAAACTATGGCTACACCTTC.

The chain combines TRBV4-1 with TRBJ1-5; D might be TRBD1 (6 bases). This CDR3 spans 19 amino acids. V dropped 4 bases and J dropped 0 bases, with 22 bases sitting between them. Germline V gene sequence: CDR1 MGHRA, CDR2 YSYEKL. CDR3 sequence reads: CASSPVAGDPYYSNQPQHF. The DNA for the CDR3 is TGCGCCAGCAGCCCCGTCGCAGGGGACCCCTACTATAGCAATCAGCCCCAGCATTTT.

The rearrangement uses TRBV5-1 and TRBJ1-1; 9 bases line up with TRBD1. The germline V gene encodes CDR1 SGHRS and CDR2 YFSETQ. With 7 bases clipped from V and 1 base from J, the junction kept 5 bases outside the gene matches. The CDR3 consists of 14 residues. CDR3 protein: CASDKGQGNTEAFF. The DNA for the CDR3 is TGCGCCAGCGATAAGGGACAGGGGAACACTGAAGCTTTCTTT.

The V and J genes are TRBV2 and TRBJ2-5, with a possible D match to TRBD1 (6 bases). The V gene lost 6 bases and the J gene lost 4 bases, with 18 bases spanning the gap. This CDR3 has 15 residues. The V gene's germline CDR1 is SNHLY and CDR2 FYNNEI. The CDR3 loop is CASRAPPGQSETQYF. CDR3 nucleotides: TGTGCCAGCAGGGCCCCTCCGGGACAATCAGAGACCCAGTACTTC.

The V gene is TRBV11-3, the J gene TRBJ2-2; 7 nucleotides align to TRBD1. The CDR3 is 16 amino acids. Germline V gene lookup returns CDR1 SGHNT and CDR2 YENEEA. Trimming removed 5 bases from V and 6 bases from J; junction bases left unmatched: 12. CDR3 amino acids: CASSDDKQGSAGELFF. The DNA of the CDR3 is TGTGCCAGCAGCGACGACAAACAGGGGAGTGCCGGGGAGCTGTTTTTT.

The CDR3 loop is CASRDSLDGAYEQYF. DNA of the CDR3: TGTGCCAGTCGGGACTCTCTCGATGGGGCATACGAGCAGTACTTC. The chain uses TRBV2 and TRBJ2-7; D may be TRBD2 (6 bases). The CDR3 covers 15 residues. Germline CDR1 is SNHLY and CDR2 is FYNNEI. V was clipped by 9 bases and J by 4 bases, with 22 bases between them.

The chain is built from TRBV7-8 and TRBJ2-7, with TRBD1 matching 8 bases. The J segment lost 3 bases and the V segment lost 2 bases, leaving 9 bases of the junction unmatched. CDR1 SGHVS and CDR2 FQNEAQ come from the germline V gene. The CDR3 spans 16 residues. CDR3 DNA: TGTGCCAGCAGCTTACGTATCCCGGACAGGGTCTACGAGCAGTACTTC. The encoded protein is CASSLRIPDRVYEQYF.

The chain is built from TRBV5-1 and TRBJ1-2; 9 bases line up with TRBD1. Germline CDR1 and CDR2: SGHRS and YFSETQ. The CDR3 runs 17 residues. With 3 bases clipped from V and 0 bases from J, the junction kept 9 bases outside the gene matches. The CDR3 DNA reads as TGCGCCAGCAGCTATGAGGGACAGGGCATATCTAACTATGGCTACACCTTC. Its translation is CASSYEGQGISNYGYTF.

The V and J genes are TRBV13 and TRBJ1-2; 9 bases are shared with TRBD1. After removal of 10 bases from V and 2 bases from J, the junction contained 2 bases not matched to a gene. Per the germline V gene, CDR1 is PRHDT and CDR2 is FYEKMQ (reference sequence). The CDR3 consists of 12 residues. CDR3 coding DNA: TGTGCCACCGGACAGGGGAACTATGGCTACACCTTC. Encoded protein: CATGQGNYGYTF.

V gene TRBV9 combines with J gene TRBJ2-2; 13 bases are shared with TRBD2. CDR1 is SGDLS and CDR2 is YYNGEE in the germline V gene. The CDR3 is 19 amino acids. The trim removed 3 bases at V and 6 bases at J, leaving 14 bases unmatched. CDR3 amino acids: CASSEGTSGASSYAGELFF. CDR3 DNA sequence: TGTGCCAGCAGCGAAGGGACTAGCGGGGCGAGTTCGTACGCCGGGGAGCTGTTTTTT.

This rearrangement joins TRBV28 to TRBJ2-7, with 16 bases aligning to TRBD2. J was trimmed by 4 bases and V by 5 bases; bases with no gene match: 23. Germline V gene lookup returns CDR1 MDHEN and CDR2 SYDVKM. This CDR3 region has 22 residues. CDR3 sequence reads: CASSPLQPVTGTSGGAIYEQYF. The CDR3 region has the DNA TGTGCCAGCAGTCCGCTCCAACCCGTCACCGGGACTAGCGGGGGGGCCATATACGAGCAGTACTTC.

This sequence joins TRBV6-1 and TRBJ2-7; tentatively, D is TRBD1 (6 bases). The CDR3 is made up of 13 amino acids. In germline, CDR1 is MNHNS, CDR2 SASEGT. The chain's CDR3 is CASAGTRSYEQYF. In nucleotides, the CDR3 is TGTGCTAGTGCCGGGACACGCTCCTACGAGCAGTACTTC.

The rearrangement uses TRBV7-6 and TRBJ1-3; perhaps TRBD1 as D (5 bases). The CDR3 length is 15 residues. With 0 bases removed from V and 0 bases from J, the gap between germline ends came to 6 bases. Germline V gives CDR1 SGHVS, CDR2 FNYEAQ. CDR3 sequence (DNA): TGTGCCAGCAGCTTAGCGGGGGGCTCTGGAAACACCATATATTTT. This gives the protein CASSLAGGSGNTIYF.

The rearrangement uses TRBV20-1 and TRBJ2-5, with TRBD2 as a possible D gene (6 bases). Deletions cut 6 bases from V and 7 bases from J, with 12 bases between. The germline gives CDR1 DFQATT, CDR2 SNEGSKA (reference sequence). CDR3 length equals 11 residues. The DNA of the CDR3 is TGCAGTGCGGGACTCGCAGGGACCCAGTACTTC. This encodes CSAGLAGTQYF.

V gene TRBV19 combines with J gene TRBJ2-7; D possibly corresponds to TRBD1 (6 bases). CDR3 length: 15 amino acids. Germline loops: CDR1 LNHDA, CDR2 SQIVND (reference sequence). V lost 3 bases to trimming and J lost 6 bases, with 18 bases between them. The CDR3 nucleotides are TGTGCCAGTAGTATGCAGACAGGCAAACTCGGCGAGCAGTACTTC. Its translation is CASSMQTGKLGEQYF.

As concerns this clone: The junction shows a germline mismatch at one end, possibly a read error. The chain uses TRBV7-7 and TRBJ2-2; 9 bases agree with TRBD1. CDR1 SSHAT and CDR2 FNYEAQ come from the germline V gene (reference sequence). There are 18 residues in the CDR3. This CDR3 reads CASSSSFEDRGNTGELFF. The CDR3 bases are TGTGCTAGCAGCTCCTCGTTCGAGGACAGGGGGAACACCGGGGAGCTGTTTTTT.

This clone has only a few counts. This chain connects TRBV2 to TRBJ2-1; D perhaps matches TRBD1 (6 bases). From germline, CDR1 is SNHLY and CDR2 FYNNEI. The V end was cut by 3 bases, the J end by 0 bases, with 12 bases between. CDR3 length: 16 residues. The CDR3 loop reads CASSEGAVVSYNEQFF. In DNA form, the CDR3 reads TGTGCCAGCAGTGAGGGGGCCGTAGTCTCCTACAATGAGCAGTTCTTC. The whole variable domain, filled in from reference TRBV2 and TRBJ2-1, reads EPEVTQTPSHQVTQMGQEVILRCVPISNHLYFYWYRQILGQKVEFLVSFYNNEISEKSEIFDDQFSVERPDGSNFTLKIRSTKLEDSAMYFCASSEGAVVSYNEQFFGPGTRLTVL.

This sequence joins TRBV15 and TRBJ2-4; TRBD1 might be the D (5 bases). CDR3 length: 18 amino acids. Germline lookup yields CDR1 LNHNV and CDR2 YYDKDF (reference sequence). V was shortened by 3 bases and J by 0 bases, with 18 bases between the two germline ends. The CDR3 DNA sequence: TGTGCCACCAGCAGGGGAACGACAGCCTGGCCAGCCAAAAACATTCAGTACTTC. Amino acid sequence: CATSRGTTAWPAKNIQYF.

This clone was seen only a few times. The CDR3 spells CASSPDLTSNEQYF. The DNA of the CDR3 is TGCGCCAGCAGCCCGGATCTGACTAGCAACGAGCAGTACTTC. The chain links TRBV5-1 to TRBJ2-7, with TRBD2 identical over 7 bases. This CDR3 comprises 14 residues. The V and J ends lost 4 bases and 5 bases, in that order; junction bases with no gene match: 9. Germline values: CDR1 SGHRS, CDR2 YFSETQ. The full variable domain, in which reference TRBV5-1 and TRBJ2-7 provide the parts outside the CDR3, is KAGVTQTPRYLIKTRGQQVTLSCSPISGHRSVSWYQQTPGQGLQFLFEYFSETQRNKGNFPGRFSGRQFSNSRSEMNVSTLELGDSALYLCASSPDLTSNEQYFGPGTRLTVT.

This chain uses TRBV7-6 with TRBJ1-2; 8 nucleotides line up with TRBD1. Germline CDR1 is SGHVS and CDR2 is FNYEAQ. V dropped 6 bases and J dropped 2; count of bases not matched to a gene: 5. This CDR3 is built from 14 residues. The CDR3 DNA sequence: TGTGCCAGCAGTAAAGGACAGGGCAACTATGGCTACACCTTC. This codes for CASSKGQGNYGYTF.

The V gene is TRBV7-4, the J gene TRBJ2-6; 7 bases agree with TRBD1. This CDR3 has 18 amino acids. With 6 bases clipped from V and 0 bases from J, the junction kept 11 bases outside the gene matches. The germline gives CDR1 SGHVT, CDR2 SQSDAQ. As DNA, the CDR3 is TGTGCCAGCAGACAACCGGGACAGAAATACTCTGGGGCCAACGTCCTGACTTTC. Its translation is CASRQPGQKYSGANVLTF.

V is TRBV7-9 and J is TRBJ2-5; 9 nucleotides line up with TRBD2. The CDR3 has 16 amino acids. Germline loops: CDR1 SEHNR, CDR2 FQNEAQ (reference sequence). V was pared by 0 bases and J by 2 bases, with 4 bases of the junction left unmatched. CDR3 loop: CASSLAGGGDQETQYF. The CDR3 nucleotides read TGTGCCAGCAGCTTAGCGGGCGGGGGGGATCAAGAGACCCAGTACTTC.

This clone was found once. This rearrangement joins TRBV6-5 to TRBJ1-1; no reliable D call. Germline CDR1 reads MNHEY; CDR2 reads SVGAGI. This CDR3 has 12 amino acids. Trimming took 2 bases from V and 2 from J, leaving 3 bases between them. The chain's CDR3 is CASSYHNTEAFF. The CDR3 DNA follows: TGTGCCAGCAGTTACCATAACACTGAAGCTTTCTTT.

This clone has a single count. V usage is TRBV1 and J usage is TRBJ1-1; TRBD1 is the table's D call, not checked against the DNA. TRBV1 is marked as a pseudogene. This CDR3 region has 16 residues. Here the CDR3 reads CTSSHGGQVMNTEAFF. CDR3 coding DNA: TGCACCAGCAGCCACGGTGGACAGGTCATGAACACTGAAGCTTTCTTT.

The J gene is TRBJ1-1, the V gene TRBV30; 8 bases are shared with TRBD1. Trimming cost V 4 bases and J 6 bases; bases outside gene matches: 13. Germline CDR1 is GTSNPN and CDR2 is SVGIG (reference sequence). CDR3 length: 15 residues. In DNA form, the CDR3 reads TGTGCCTGGATTAAACCGGGACAGGACTTCTCTGAAGCTTTCTTT. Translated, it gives CAWIKPGQDFSEAFF.

The CDR3 DNA reads as TGTGCCAGCAGACCCCCCGGGACAGGGGCCCACAATGAGCAGTTCTTC. Translation gives CASRPPGTGAHNEQFF. The chain employs TRBV5-5 and TRBJ2-1, with 10 positions matching TRBD1. The V gene's germline CDR1 is SGHKS and CDR2 YYEKEE (reference sequence). The CDR3 totals 16 residues. J gave up 5 bases and V 5 bases, and 10 bases lay outside the gene matches.

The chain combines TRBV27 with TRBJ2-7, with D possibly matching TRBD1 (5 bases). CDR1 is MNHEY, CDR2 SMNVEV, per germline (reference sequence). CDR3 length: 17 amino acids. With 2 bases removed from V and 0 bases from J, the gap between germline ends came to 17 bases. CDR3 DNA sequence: TGTGCCAGCAGTTTAAGGGCCCTACAGGTGTCCTCCTACGAGCAGTACTTC. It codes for CASSLRALQVSSYEQYF.

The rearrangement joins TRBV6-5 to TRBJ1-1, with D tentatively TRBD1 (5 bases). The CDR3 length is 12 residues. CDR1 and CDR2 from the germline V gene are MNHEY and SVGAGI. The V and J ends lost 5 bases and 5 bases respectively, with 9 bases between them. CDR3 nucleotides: TGTGCCAGCAGTCACGGACAAACTGAAGCTTTCTTT. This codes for CASSHGQTEAFF.

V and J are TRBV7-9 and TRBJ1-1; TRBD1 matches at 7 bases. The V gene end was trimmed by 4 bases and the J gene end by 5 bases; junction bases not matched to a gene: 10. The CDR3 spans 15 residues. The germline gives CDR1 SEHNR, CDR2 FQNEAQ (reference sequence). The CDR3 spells CASSSNPDRWTEAFF. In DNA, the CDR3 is TGTGCCAGCAGCTCAAACCCGGACAGGTGGACTGAAGCTTTCTTT.

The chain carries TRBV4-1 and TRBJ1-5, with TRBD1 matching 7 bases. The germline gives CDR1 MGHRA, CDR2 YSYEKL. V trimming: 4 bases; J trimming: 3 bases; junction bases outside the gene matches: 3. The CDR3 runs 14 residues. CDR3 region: CASSPGGSNQPQHF. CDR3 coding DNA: TGCGCCAGCAGCCCAGGGGGGTCCAATCAGCCCCAGCATTTT.